The sequence of this T cell receptor beta chain was determined in a study of blood T cells in healthy people across ages. Germline trimming cut 9 bases from V and 4 bases from J; bases unmatched to any gene: 3. Germline V CDR1 and CDR2: SGHRS, YFSETQ. This CDR3 has 14 amino acids. Alongside a J-beta primer mix, a sample-barcoded 5' primer served in a second PCR lasting about 7 to 11 cycles. The template-switch adaptor was a 5' adaptor with 12 random nucleotides. It tagged each cDNA molecule. One entry per CDR3 protein results from TCRdb running MiXCR on the 5' RACE reads. The profile shows 1.5 million to 2 million distinct CDR3 sequences, 28% of them singletons. On this clonotype itself: What it binds is not known.

Each donor gave roughly 10 milliliters of peripheral blood. Overall study findings and caveats: Aged donors had fewer naive CD4+ cells and lower diversity than long-lived donors. Changes in expanded clonotypes were possibly confounded, as the CMV status of donors was unknown.

This receptor was taken from a woman aged 30 to 39 in good health. V and J are TRBV5-1 and TRBJ2-2; TRBD2 matches 13 bases. The sample consisted of blood. CDR3 sequence (DNA): TGCGCCATCGGACTAGCGGGAGTCACCGGGGAGCTGTTTTTT. It translates to CAIGLAGVTGELFF.